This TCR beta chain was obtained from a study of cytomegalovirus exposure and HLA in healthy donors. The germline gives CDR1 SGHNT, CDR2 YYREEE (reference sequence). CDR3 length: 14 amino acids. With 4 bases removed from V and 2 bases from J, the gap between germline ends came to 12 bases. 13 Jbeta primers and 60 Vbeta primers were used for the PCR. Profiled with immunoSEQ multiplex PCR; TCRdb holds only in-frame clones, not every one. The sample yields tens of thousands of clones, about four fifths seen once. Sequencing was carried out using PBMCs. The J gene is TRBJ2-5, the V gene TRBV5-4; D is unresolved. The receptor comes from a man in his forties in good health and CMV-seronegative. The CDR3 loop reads CASSRSDTQETQYF. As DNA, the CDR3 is TGTGCCAGCAGCCGGTCCGACACTCAAGAGACCCAGTACTTC.